This T cell receptor (beta chain) was captured by sequencing in a study of a mutant IDH1 vaccine in newly diagnosed glioma. In the study overall: Patients got their first vaccination 4-6 weeks after radiotherapy alone, or with temozolomide cycles. Patients previously underwent radiotherapy, temozolomide, or both, and most underwent both.

Time point reported: week 23, last vaccination. Every vaccination contained 300 ug of the mutant IDH1 20-mer peptide and was paired with topical imiquimod. Sequencing was performed with immunoSEQ multiplex PCR; in TCRdb, only in-frame clones are kept and a portion is missing. The data contain 30,000 to 40,000 clones, 81% of them singletons. Note on this clone: Its antigen is currently unknown.

The V end lost 5 bases, the J end lost 3 bases, and 13 bases lay between the germline ends. The CDR3 is made up of 15 amino acids. Germline CDR1 and CDR2: MNHNY and SVGAGI (reference sequence). Source: PBMCs, taken from a glioma patient whose treatment included an IDH1 peptide vaccine. The TCR was taken from a man between 40 and 49 years old with glioma. The J gene is TRBJ2-2, the V gene TRBV6-6; D remains ambiguous. DNA of the CDR3: TGTGCCAGCAGTCGGTTGGCGCGAGACACCGGGGAGCTGTTTTTT. Translation gives CASSRLARDTGELFF.